Listed here are 28 T cell receptor beta chains from one sample, sequenced in a study of blood T cells in healthy people across ages. Primers used in a second PCR of roughly 7 to 11 cycles were a sample-barcoded 5' primer and a J-beta primer mix. In TCRdb, the 5' RACE reads were re-called with MiXCR into one record per CDR3 protein. The sample contains about 830,000 distinct CDR3 sequences, about 59% of which appear only once. The sequenced sample consisted of blood. Receptors were obtained from a man in his thirties or forties in good health.

In its sample, this clonotype was seen a few times. This rearrangement joins TRBV9 to TRBJ2-6; D remains ambiguous. Trimming took off 6 bases at V and 0 bases at J, with 10 bases between the two ends. This CDR3 region has 15 residues. Germline-derived CDR1 and CDR2 are SGDLS and YYNGEE. CDR3 in DNA: TGTGCCAGCACCGCCGTAAACTCTGGGGCCAACGTCCTGACTTTC. As protein: CASTAVNSGANVLTF. The full variable domain, with the rest looked up from reference TRBV9 and TRBJ2-6, is DSGVTQTPKHLITATGQRVTLRCSPRSGDLSVYWYQQSLDQGLQFLIQYYNGEERAKGNILERFSAQQFPDLHSELNLSSLELGDSALYFCASTAVNSGANVLTFGAGSRLTVL.

This rearrangement joins TRBV11-1 to TRBJ2-2; no clear D. Trimming stripped 1 base from V and 6 bases from J, with 6 bases between. This CDR3 spans 13 amino acids. Per the germline V gene, CDR1 is SGHAT and CDR2 is FQDESV (reference sequence). This CDR3 reads CASSLVVSGELFF. The CDR3, as DNA: TGTGCCAGCAGCTTAGTGGTTTCCGGGGAGCTGTTTTTT.

The chain carries TRBV6-2 or TRBV6-3 and TRBJ2-5, with TRBD2 identical over 12 bases. The germline gives CDR1 MNHEY, CDR2 SVGEGT. Trimming removed 4 bases from V and 2 bases from J; junction bases left unmatched: 2. CDR3 size: 15 residues. CDR3 loop: CASSWTSGIQETQYF. CDR3 DNA: TGTGCCAGCAGTTGGACTAGCGGGATACAAGAGACCCAGTACTTC.

The chain uses TRBV6-2 or TRBV6-3 and TRBJ2-1; D ambiguous. Germline loops: CDR1 MNHEY, CDR2 SVGEGT. Trimming removed 2 bases from V and 8 bases from J, with 7 bases in between. The CDR3 is made up of 12 amino acids. The DNA for the CDR3 is TGTGCCAGCAGTTACCCCAGCGATGAGCAGTTCTTC. This codes for CASSYPSDEQFF.

The chain employs TRBV6-1 and TRBJ2-1; D is unresolved. Trimming left V 4 bases short and J 3 bases short, with 7 bases between. Germline CDR1 reads MNHNS; CDR2 reads SASEGT. The CDR3 is 13 residues long. Here the CDR3 reads CASSAPNYNEQFF. The CDR3 DNA reads as TGTGCCAGCAGTGCACCCAACTACAATGAGCAGTTCTTC.

J is TRBJ2-3 and V is TRBV5-1; D is unclear. Per the germline V gene, CDR1 is SGHRS and CDR2 is YFSETQ. This CDR3 is 14 amino acids long. Deletions cut 3 bases from V and 3 bases from J, with 11 bases between. CDR3 bases: TGCGCCAGCAGCTCGACCCTGATAACAGATACGCAGTATTTT. Translating it yields CASSSTLITDTQYF.

This clonotype has more than one count but fewer than ten. This chain uses TRBV7-2 with TRBJ2-3; unclear D gene. V lost 0 bases, J lost 1 base, and 5 bases lay in between. Per germline, CDR1 SGHTA and CDR2 FQGNSA. The CDR3 is 14 residues long. CDR3 DNA: TGTGCCAGCAGCTTAGCTCCCGGCACAGATACGCAGTATTTT. This gives the protein CASSLAPGTDTQYF.

Note on this clonotype: A much larger clone sits a single nucleotide away, making a read error possible. V is TRBV5-1 and J is TRBJ1-1; TRBD1 is a possible D gene (6 bases). The ends were cut back, 7 bases at V and 1 base at J, with 14 bases in the middle. The CDR3 totals 14 residues. CDR1 and CDR2 from the germline V gene are SGHRS and YFSETQ. CDR3 DNA: TGCGCCAGCTTTCCCGCGACAGGGAACACTGAAGCTTTCTTT. This encodes CASFPATGNTEAFF.

The sample holds a few counts of this clonotype. The rearrangement uses TRBV20-1 and TRBJ2-7, with a weak D call TRBD1 (6 bases). Trimming cost V 5 bases and J 3 bases, with 14 bases left between them. CDR1 DFQATT and CDR2 SNEGSKA come from the germline V gene (reference sequence). The CDR3 extends over 13 amino acids. The CDR3 DNA reads as TGCAGTGCTCTGGACAGTCGGAACTACGAGCAGTACTTC. Amino acid sequence: CSALDSRNYEQYF.

This chain uses TRBV4-3 with TRBJ2-3, with 10 bases that match TRBD2. This CDR3 contains 16 residues. The trim removed 1 base at V and 4 bases at J, leaving 5 bases unmatched. Germline V gene sequence: CDR1 LGHNA, CDR2 YSLEER. CDR3 in DNA: TGCGCCAGCAGCCAAGGAGCGGGGGGGCGCCCAGATACGCAGTATTTT. Its translation is CASSQGAGGRPDTQYF.

CDR3 bases: TGTGCCAGCACCGAAGCCGGAACCTACGAGCAGTACTTC. Its protein product is CASTEAGTYEQYF. The chain joins TRBV28 to TRBJ2-7; D not certain. V was pared by 7 bases and J by 2 bases, with 12 bases between. Germline CDR1 MDHEN, CDR2 SYDVKM. The CDR3 is 13 residues long.

This clonotype has at least ten counts. This chain uses TRBV20-1 with TRBJ2-4; weak D call: TRBD2 (6 bases). Trimming took 0 bases from V and 6 from J, leaving 15 bases between them. The germline CDR1 and CDR2 sequences are DFQATT and SNEGSKA (reference sequence). The CDR3 spans 15 residues. The CDR3 DNA follows: TGCAGTGCTAGAGATTCAACGGGGGACGGAAACATTCAGTACTTC. This gives the protein CSARDSTGDGNIQYF.

This clonotype was counted a few times. This chain connects TRBV29-1 to TRBJ1-5; possibly TRBD1 for D (6 bases). V lost 6 bases and J lost 6, with 15 bases in between. CDR1 is SQVTM and CDR2 is ANQGSEA in the germline V gene. This CDR3 contains 13 residues. CDR3 in amino acids: CSVLQGLGQPQHF. The CDR3 DNA sequence: TGCAGCGTCCTACAGGGTCTCGGTCAGCCCCAGCATTTT.

The rearrangement uses TRBV20-1 and TRBJ2-7; D gene uncertain. The CDR3 is made up of 12 amino acids. CDR1 DFQATT and CDR2 SNEGSKA come from the germline V gene (reference sequence). V lost 3 bases and J lost 0, with 6 bases in between. This chain's CDR3 is CSASLFSYEQYF. Here the CDR3 DNA reads TGCAGTGCTAGCTTGTTCTCCTACGAGCAGTACTTC.

In this sample, this clonotype turned up a few times. This chain uses TRBV12-3 or TRBV12-4 with TRBJ1-2; 7 bases are a match to TRBD1. Trimming at V came to 5 bases and at J to 8 bases, leaving 8 bases not matched to a gene. The CDR3 spans 13 residues. The CDR3 region is CASSVGDRRGYTF. The CDR3 DNA is TGTGCCAGCAGTGTAGGGGACAGAAGGGGCTACACCTTC.

This sequence joins TRBV2 and TRBJ2-3; 8 bases match TRBD2. This CDR3 region has 16 residues. CDR1 SNHLY and CDR2 FYNNEI come from the germline V gene. The junction had 4 bases not matched to a gene; V was cut back by 2 bases and J by 0 bases. CDR3 in amino acids: CASSELGTRSTDTQYF. The CDR3 coding sequence is TGTGCCAGCAGTGAACTCGGGACTAGGAGCACAGATACGCAGTATTTT.

The chain joins TRBV10-3 to TRBJ2-5; 14 bases fit TRBD2. This CDR3 region has 15 residues. J was trimmed by 3 bases and V by 6 bases; bases with no gene match: 3. Germline V gives CDR1 ENHRY, CDR2 SYGVKD. Here the CDR3 DNA reads TGTGCCATCAGCCTGACTAGCGGGGGGGAAGAGACCCAGTACTTC. This translates into CAISLTSGGEETQYF.

This clonotype was seen a handful of times. The chain carries TRBV7-9 and TRBJ2-3; the D gene could be TRBD1 or TRBD2 (5 bases each). Germline assignment: CDR1 SEHNR and CDR2 FQNEAQ (reference sequence). This CDR3 comprises 15 residues. V was cut by 1 base and J by 5 bases, with 13 bases left in between. The chain's CDR3 is CASSLGGPPGDTQYF. In nucleotides, the CDR3 is TGTGCCAGCAGCTTAGGGGGACCTCCGGGAGATACGCAGTATTTT. The variable domain in full, completed from reference TRBV7-9 and TRBJ2-3, reads DTGVSQNPRHKITKRGQNVTFRCDPISEHNRLYWYRQTLGQGPEFLTYFQNEAQLEKSRLLSDRFSAERPKGSFSTLEIQRTEQGDSAMYLCASSLGGPPGDTQYFGPGTRLTVL.

V usage is TRBV12-3 or TRBV12-4 and J usage is TRBJ1-2, with D possibly TRBD1 on 6 matching bases. This CDR3 has 19 residues. The V gene lost 5 bases and the J gene lost 1 base, with 26 bases spanning the gap. CDR3 amino acids: CASSPGGRPGSTSNYGYTF. The CDR3 bases are TGTGCCAGCAGTCCGGGGGGCCGCCCAGGGAGTACCAGTAACTATGGCTACACCTTC.

V and J are TRBV7-2 and TRBJ2-3; 8 bases align to TRBD1. Germline CDR1 and CDR2: SGHTA and FQGNSA. J gave up 2 bases and V 5 bases, and 9 bases lay outside the gene matches. The CDR3 loop spans 16 amino acids. The CDR3 protein is CASSKRPGQDTDTQYF. For the CDR3, the DNA is TGTGCCAGCAGCAAACGCCCGGGACAGGACACAGATACGCAGTATTTT.

The chain recombines TRBV6-2 or TRBV6-3 with TRBJ2-3; unclear D gene. From germline, CDR1 is MNHEY and CDR2 SVGEGT. With 2 bases removed from V and 8 bases from J, the gap between germline ends came to 8 bases. This CDR3 region has 12 residues. CDR3: CASSYPPRTQYF. The CDR3 region has the DNA TGTGCCAGCAGTTACCCCCCTCGTACGCAGTATTTT.

This clonotype was seen a few times. The V and J genes are TRBV28 and TRBJ2-7; TRBD1 might be the D (6 bases). The CDR3 covers 14 residues. Trimming shortened V by 6 bases and J by 1 base, and 13 bases separated the two germline ends. Germline-derived CDR1 and CDR2 are MDHEN and SYDVKM. The CDR3 DNA sequence: TGTGCCAGCAGAACAAGGACAGTTTCCTACGAGCAGTACTTC. Translated: CASRTRTVSYEQYF.

This chain connects TRBV29-1 to TRBJ2-1, with D hard to call. This CDR3 region has 15 residues. CDR1 and CDR2 from the germline V gene are SQVTM and ANQGSEA. Trimming stripped 3 bases from V and 2 bases from J, with 14 bases between. The CDR3 DNA follows: TGCAGCGTTGACACGGTGAAGGTCGCCTACAATGAGCAGTTCTTC. Translation gives CSVDTVKVAYNEQFF.

The chain recombines TRBV20-1 with TRBJ2-6, with D perhaps matching TRBD1 (6 bases). This CDR3 contains 18 residues. CDR1 is DFQATT, CDR2 SNEGSKA, per germline (reference sequence). V gave up 2 bases and J gave up 0 bases, with 17 bases separating them. The CDR3 DNA is TGCAGTGCTAGACGGGTCCAGGGGCTCCACTCTGGGGCCAACGTCCTGACTTTC. It translates to CSARRVQGLHSGANVLTF.

This clonotype showed up just once. The genes are TRBV4-2 and TRBJ2-7; maybe TRBD2 (5 bases). V lost 4 bases, J lost 3 bases, and 22 bases lay in between. The CDR3 is 17 residues long. Germline assignment: CDR1 LGHNA and CDR2 YNFKEQ. The DNA for the CDR3 is TGTGCCAGCAGCCCCCTAGGAACCCCCGGAGGAGTCTACGAGCAGTACTTC. It specifies CASSPLGTPGGVYEQYF.

V gene TRBV2 combines with J gene TRBJ2-5, with 7 bases that match TRBD2. The closer fit of TRBJ2-7 to the DNA end suggests the J call may be wrong. This CDR3 is 12 amino acids long. Germline V gene sequence: CDR1 SNHLY, CDR2 FYNNEI. The CDR3 protein is CASRLADYEQYF. The DNA of the CDR3 is TGTGCCAGCAGGCTAGCGGATTACGAGCAGTACTTC.

CDR3 nucleotide sequence: TGTGCCAGCAGCCAGCCGGGACTAGCGGGGGGAATTGACGAGCAGTACTTC. This encodes CASSQPGLAGGIDEQYF. The gene calls are TRBV13 and TRBJ2-7; 15 positions match TRBD2. This CDR3 is 17 amino acids long. The V and J ends lost 5 bases and 5 bases, in that order; junction bases with no gene match: 10. Germline CDR1 and CDR2: PRHDT and FYEKMQ (reference sequence).

V usage is TRBV20-1 and J usage is TRBJ2-5, with 11 bases that match TRBD2. This CDR3 comprises 16 residues. Germline CDR1 reads DFQATT; CDR2 reads SNEGSKA (reference sequence). V trimming: 0 bases; J trimming: 11 bases; junction bases outside the gene matches: 14. The chain's CDR3 is CSARDFVLAGDNEQYF. The DNA for the CDR3 is TGCAGTGCTAGAGATTTCGTACTAGCGGGGGACAATGAGCAGTACTTC.